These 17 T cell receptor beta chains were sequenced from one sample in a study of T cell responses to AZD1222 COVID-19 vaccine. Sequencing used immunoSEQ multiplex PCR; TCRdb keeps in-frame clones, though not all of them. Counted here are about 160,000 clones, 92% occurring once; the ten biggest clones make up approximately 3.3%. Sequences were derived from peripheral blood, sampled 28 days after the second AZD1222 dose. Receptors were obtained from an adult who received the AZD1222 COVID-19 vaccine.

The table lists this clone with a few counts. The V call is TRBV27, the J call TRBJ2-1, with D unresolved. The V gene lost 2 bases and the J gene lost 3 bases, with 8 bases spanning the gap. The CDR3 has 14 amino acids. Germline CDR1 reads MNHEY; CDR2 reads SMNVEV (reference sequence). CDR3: CASSLKAVYNEQFF. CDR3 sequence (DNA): TGTGCCAGCAGTTTAAAGGCGGTCTACAATGAGCAGTTCTTC.

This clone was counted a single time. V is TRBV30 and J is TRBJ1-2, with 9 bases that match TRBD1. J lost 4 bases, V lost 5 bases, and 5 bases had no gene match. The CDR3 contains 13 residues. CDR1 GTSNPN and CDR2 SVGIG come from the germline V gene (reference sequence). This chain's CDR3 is CAWAPGQGYGYTF. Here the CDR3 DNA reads TGTGCCTGGGCCCCGGGACAGGGCTATGGCTACACCTTC.

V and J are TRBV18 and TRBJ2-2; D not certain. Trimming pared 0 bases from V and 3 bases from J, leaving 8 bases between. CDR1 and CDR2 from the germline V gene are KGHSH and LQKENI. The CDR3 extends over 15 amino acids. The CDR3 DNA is TGTGCCAGCTCACCACCGTTCGGCGACACCGGGGAGCTGTTTTTT. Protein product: CASSPPFGDTGELFF.

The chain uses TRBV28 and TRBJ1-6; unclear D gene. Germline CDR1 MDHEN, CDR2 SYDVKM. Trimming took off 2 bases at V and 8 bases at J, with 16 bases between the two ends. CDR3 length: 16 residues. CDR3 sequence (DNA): TGTGCCAGCAGTTTAATAAGGATTACCCGTCATTCACCCCTCCACTTT. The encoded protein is CASSLIRITRHSPLHF.

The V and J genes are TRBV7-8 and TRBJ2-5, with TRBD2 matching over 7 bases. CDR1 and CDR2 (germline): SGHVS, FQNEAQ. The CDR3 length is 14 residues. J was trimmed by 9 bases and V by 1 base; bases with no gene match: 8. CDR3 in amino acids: CASSLGTRPYSQYF. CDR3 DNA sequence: TGTGCCAGCAGCTTAGGGACTAGGCCGTACTCCCAGTACTTC.

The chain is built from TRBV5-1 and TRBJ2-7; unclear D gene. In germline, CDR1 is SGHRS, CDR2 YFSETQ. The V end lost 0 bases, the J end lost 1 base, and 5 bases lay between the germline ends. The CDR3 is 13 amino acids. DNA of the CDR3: TGCGCCAGCAGCTTGGAGATGTCCTACGAGCAGTACTTC. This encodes CASSLEMSYEQYF.

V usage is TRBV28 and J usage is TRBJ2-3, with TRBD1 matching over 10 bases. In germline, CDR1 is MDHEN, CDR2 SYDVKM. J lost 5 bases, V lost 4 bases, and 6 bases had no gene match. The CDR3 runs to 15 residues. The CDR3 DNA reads TGTGCCAGCAGTTCTATGACAGGGGGCAAAGATACGCAGTATTTT. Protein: CASSSMTGGKDTQYF.

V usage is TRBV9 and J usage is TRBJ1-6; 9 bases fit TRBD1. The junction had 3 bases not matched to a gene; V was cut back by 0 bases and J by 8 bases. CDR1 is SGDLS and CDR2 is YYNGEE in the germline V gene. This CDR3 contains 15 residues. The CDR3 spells CASSVADRGDSPLHF. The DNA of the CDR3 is TGTGCCAGCAGCGTAGCCGACAGGGGGGATTCACCCCTCCACTTT.

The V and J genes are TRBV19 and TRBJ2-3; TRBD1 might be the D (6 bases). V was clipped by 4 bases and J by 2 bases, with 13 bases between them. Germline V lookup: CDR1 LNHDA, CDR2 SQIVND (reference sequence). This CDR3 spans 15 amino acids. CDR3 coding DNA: TGTGCCAGTAGTACTAGATGGGACAACACAGATACGCAGTATTTT. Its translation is CASSTRWDNTDTQYF.

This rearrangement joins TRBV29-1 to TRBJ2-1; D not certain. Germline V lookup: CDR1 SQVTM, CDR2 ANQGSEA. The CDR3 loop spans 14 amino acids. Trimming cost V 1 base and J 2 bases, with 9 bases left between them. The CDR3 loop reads CSVEGPVPYNEQFF. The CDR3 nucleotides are TGCAGCGTTGAAGGCCCCGTCCCCTACAATGAGCAGTTCTTC.

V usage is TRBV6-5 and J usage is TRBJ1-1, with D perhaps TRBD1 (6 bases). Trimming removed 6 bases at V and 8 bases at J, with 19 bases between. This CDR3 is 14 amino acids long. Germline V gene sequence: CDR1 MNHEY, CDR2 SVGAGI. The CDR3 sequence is CASSLDNRAVEAFF. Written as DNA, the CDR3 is TGTGCCAGCAGCCTCGACAACAGGGCCGTGGAAGCTTTCTTT.

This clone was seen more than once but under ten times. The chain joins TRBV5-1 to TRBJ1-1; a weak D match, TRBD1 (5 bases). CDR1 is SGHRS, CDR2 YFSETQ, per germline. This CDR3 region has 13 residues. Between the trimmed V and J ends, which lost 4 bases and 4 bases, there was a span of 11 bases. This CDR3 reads CASSRDAGTEAFF. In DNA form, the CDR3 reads TGCGCCAGCAGCCGGGACGCAGGCACTGAAGCTTTCTTT.

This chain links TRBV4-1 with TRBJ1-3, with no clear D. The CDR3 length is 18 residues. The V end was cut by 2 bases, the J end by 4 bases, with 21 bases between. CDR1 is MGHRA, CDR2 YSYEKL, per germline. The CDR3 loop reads CASSQPSAGRKLGNTIYF. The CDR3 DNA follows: TGCGCCAGCAGCCAACCGAGCGCCGGAAGGAAATTAGGAAACACCATATATTTT.

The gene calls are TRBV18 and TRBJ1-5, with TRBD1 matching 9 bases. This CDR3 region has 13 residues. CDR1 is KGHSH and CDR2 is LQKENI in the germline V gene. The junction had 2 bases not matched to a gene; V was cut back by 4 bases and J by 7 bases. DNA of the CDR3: TGTGCCAGCTCACGGACAGGGGACCAGCCCCAGCATTTT. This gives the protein CASSRTGDQPQHF.

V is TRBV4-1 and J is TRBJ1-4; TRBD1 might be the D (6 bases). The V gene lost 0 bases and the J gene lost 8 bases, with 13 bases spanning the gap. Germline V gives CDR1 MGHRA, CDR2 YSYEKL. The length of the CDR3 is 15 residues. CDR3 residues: CASSQEPGDAEKLFF. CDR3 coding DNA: TGCGCCAGCAGCCAAGAACCAGGGGACGCGGAAAAACTGTTTTTT.

The DNA for the CDR3 is TGTGCCAGCAGTCGCGGACTAGCGGGAGGCACTGAGCAGTTCTTC. The encoded protein is CASSRGLAGGTEQFF. V usage is TRBV11-3 and J usage is TRBJ2-1; 14 nucleotides match TRBD2. Trimming removed 6 bases from V and 9 bases from J; junction bases left unmatched: 7. Germline values: CDR1 SGHNT, CDR2 YENEEA. CDR3 length: 15 amino acids.

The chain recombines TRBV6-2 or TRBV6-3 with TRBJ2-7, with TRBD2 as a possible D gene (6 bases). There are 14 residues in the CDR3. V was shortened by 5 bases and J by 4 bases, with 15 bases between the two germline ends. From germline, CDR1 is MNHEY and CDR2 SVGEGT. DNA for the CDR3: TGTGCCAGCAGTCTTAGCGGATCCCTTTACGAGCAGTACTTC. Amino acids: CASSLSGSLYEQYF.